Below, 10 T cell receptor beta chains from the same sample are listed, as sequenced in a study of cytomegalovirus exposure and HLA in healthy donors. The PCR ran on 60 Vbeta and 13 Jbeta primers. Assay: immunoSEQ multiplex PCR; the TCRdb copy retains only in-frame clones and omits some. The repertoire holds about 130,000 clones, with about three quarters as singletons. The specimen was PBMCs. The receptor source for this set is a human donor in good health.

The J gene is TRBJ2-1, the V gene TRBV5-6; 9 nucleotides match TRBD2. This CDR3 comprises 16 residues. Trimming removed 2 bases from V and 6 bases from J; junction bases left unmatched: 9. Germline V lookup: CDR1 SGHDT, CDR2 YYEEEE. The CDR3 sequence is CASSFRGLAGRNEQFF. The DNA for the CDR3 is TGTGCCAGCAGCTTTAGGGGGCTAGCGGGGCGCAATGAGCAGTTCTTC.

This clone was counted a few times. The chain uses TRBV28 and TRBJ1-1; TRBD1 is a possible D gene (6 bases). From germline, CDR1 is MDHEN and CDR2 SYDVKM. Trimming removed 7 bases from V and 0 bases from J, with 18 bases in between. This CDR3 is built from 16 residues. The CDR3 region has the DNA TGTGCCAGCACCCCCCTCCCGGGACAAGTGAACACTGAAGCTTTCTTT. Protein product: CASTPLPGQVNTEAFF.

The rearrangement joins TRBV20-1 to TRBJ1-3; D ambiguous. Trimming took off 3 bases at V and 5 bases at J, with 5 bases between the two ends. This CDR3 is built from 11 residues. Per the germline V gene, CDR1 is DFQATT and CDR2 is SNEGSKA (reference sequence). CDR3 sequence reads: CSASLRNTIYF. CDR3 DNA sequence: TGCAGTGCTAGCCTTCGAAACACCATATATTTT.

The chain employs TRBV4-2 and TRBJ2-2; 14 nucleotides match TRBD2. Germline CDR1 and CDR2: LGHNA and YNFKEQ. CDR3 length equals 18 residues. J gave up 5 bases and V 1 base, and 6 bases lay outside the gene matches. The chain's CDR3 is CASSQVPGLAGETGELFF. The CDR3 region has the DNA TGTGCCAGCAGCCAAGTTCCGGGACTAGCGGGGGAGACCGGGGAGCTGTTTTTT.

The CDR3 region is CATSREGTDNSPLHF. The CDR3 nucleotides read TGTGCCACCAGCAGAGAAGGGACAGATAATTCACCCCTCCACTTT. V and J are TRBV15 and TRBJ1-6, with 7 positions matching TRBD1. CDR1 LNHNV and CDR2 YYDKDF come from the germline V gene (reference sequence). The J segment lost 5 bases and the V segment lost 0 bases, leaving 1 base of the junction unmatched. The CDR3 is made up of 15 amino acids.

The chain joins TRBV29-1 to TRBJ1-2; a possible D gene is TRBD1 (6 bases). CDR3 length equals 12 residues. In germline, CDR1 is SQVTM, CDR2 ANQGSEA. V was cut by 3 bases and J by 8 bases, with 13 bases left in between. The chain's CDR3 is CSVDSGERGYTF. In DNA form, the CDR3 reads TGCAGCGTTGATTCAGGGGAGCGCGGCTACACCTTC.

The chain employs TRBV27 and TRBJ1-6; tentative D call: TRBD1 (6 bases). The CDR3 runs to 12 residues. The ends were cut back, 5 bases at V and 9 bases at J, with 8 bases in the middle. CDR1 and CDR2 (germline): MNHEY, SMNVEV (reference sequence). The CDR3 loop is CASSPRGSPLHF. For the CDR3, the DNA is TGTGCCAGCAGTCCCAGGGGTTCACCCCTCCACTTT.

The chain couples TRBV2 to TRBJ1-1; a weak D match, TRBD1 (6 bases). Germline V gives CDR1 SNHLY, CDR2 FYNNEI. The CDR3 spans 16 residues. Trimming cost V 6 bases and J 3 bases, with 20 bases left between them. Here the CDR3 reads CASSRQVEWRDTEAFF. CDR3 nucleotides: TGTGCCAGCAGCCGACAGGTAGAATGGCGGGACACTGAAGCTTTCTTT.

This chain links TRBV9 with TRBJ2-5; TRBD1 agrees at 10 bases. The CDR3 extends over 15 amino acids. V lost 3 bases to trimming and J lost 3 bases; unmatched junction nucleotides: 5. Germline values: CDR1 SGDLS, CDR2 YYNGEE. The CDR3 here is CASSGQGANKETQYF. In DNA form, the CDR3 reads TGTGCCAGCAGCGGACAGGGGGCGAACAAAGAGACCCAGTACTTC.

The CDR3: CASRGQDGSPLHF. The CDR3 DNA is TGTGCCAGCAGAGGACAGGACGGTTCACCCCTCCACTTT. J is TRBJ1-6 and V is TRBV2; 7 bases agree with TRBD1. The J segment lost 9 bases and the V segment lost 6 bases, leaving 5 bases of the junction unmatched. The V gene's germline CDR1 is SNHLY and CDR2 FYNNEI. This CDR3 spans 13 amino acids.